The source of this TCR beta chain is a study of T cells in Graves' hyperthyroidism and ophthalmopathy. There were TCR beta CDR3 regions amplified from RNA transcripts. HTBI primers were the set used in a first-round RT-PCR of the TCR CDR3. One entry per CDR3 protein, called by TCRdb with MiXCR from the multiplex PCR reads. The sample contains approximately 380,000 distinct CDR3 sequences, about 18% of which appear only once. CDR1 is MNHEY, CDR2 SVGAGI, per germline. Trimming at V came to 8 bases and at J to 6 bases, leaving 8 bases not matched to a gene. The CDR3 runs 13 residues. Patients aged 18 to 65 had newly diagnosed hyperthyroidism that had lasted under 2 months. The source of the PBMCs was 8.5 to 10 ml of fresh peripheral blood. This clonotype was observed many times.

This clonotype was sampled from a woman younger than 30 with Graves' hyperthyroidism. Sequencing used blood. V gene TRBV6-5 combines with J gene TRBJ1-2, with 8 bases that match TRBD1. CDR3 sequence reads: CASEDRDGNGYTF. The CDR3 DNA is TGTGCCAGCGAGGACAGGGATGGCAATGGCTACACCTTC.